Listed here are 21 T cell receptor beta chains from one sample, sequenced in a study of molecular identifiers for immune sequencing clone quantification. MiXCR, run by TCRdb on the PCR reads, gives a single entry per CDR3 protein. The table includes more than 550,000 distinct CDR3 sequences, 25% detected once. Source material: naive CD8+ T cells from blood, with Jurkat cell RNA spiked in. Regarding subset: FACS-sorted CD8+CD4-CCR7+CD45RA+ naive T cells. The receptor source for this set is a human donor in good health. Some libraries in this study had Jurkat cell RNA spiked in.

V and J are TRBV4-3 and TRBJ2-2, with D perhaps being TRBD1 or TRBD2 (7 bases each). Germline assignment: CDR1 LGHNA and CDR2 YSLEER. The CDR3 consists of 17 residues. Trimming cost V 4 bases and J 3 bases, with 18 bases left between them. The CDR3 DNA follows: TGCGCCAGCAGCCCGTCAGGGGGGGCATCGTACACCGGGGAGCTGTTTTTT. The encoded protein is CASSPSGGASYTGELFF.

The table lists this clonotype with a few counts. The chain has TRBV6-2 or TRBV6-3 and TRBJ2-3; D is perhaps TRBD1 or TRBD2 (5 bases each). This CDR3 has 12 residues. Looked up from germline, CDR1 is MNHEY and CDR2 is SVGEGT. V gave up 10 bases and J gave up 5 bases, with 13 bases separating them. The CDR3, as DNA: TGTGCCACCCTGGGGGTTGGAGATACGCAGTATTTT. Translation gives CATLGVGDTQYF.

This clonotype appeared many times. The chain is built from TRBV14 and TRBJ2-2; tentatively, D is TRBD2 (5 bases). The CDR3 has 13 amino acids. Germline-derived CDR1 and CDR2 are SGHDN and FVKESK. The germline V and J ends were trimmed by 1 base and 7 bases, with 7 bases remaining between them. The CDR3 DNA reads as TGTGCCAGCAGCCAAGTAGGGAGCGGGGAGCTGTTTTTT. As protein: CASSQVGSGELFF.

The DNA of the CDR3 is TGTGCCAGTAGTATATCCGATAGGCTTCCTAGCACAGATACGCAGTATTTT. Translated: CASSISDRLPSTDTQYF. The chain recombines TRBV19 with TRBJ2-3, with unresolved D. With 2 bases removed from V and 0 bases from J, the gap between germline ends came to 15 bases. Germline lookup yields CDR1 LNHDA and CDR2 SQIVND (reference sequence). CDR3 length: 17 amino acids.

On this clonotype: A junction boundary mismatches the germline segment, possibly from a read error. The chain combines TRBV7-9 with TRBJ2-7; tentatively, D is TRBD2 (5 bases). This CDR3 is built from 11 residues. CDR1 and CDR2 (germline): SEHNR, FQNEAQ (reference sequence). This CDR3 is CASSRGGEQCF. The CDR3 DNA reads as TGTGCCAGCAGTCGTGGAGGCGAGCAGTGCTTC.

This clonotype was observed a few times. The chain uses TRBV7-9 and TRBJ2-5; D uncertain. Trimming stripped 1 base from V and 5 bases from J, with 14 bases between. The CDR3 is 15 residues long. Germline CDR1 reads SEHNR; CDR2 reads FQNEAQ (reference sequence). Here the CDR3 DNA reads TGTGCCAGCAGCTTAGTTGTATCCGGACGGGAGACCCAGTACTTC. The encoded protein is CASSLVVSGRETQYF. The whole variable domain, remainder taken from reference TRBV7-9 and TRBJ2-5, is DTGVSQNPRHKITKRGQNVTFRCDPISEHNRLYWYRQTLGQGPEFLTYFQNEAQLEKSRLLSDRFSAERPKGSFSTLEIQRTEQGDSAMYLCASSLVVSGRETQYFGPGTRLLVL.

The table lists this clonotype with many counts. The V call is TRBV7-9, the J call TRBJ1-1, with D tentatively TRBD1 (5 bases). V lost 0 bases and J lost 7, with 12 bases in between. Germline CDR1 SEHNR, CDR2 FQNEAQ (reference sequence). The CDR3 is made up of 14 amino acids. CDR3 region: CASSLAGGVIEAFF. CDR3 DNA: TGTGCCAGCAGCTTAGCGGGGGGGGTAATTGAAGCTTTCTTT.

V is TRBV7-2 and J is TRBJ2-5; no clear D gene. This CDR3 is built from 14 residues. Germline V gene lookup returns CDR1 SGHTA and CDR2 FQGNSA. Trimming pared 1 base from V and 2 bases from J, leaving 8 bases between. CDR3 loop: CASSLDGLQETQYF. The DNA for the CDR3 is TGTGCCAGCAGCTTAGATGGGTTACAAGAGACCCAGTACTTC.

This clonotype was recorded a few times. The chain carries TRBV9 and TRBJ2-1; no clear D. Between the trimmed V and J ends, which lost 4 bases and 5 bases, there was a span of 13 bases. Germline V lookup: CDR1 SGDLS, CDR2 YYNGEE. This CDR3 region has 14 residues. CDR3 protein: CASSPPTINNEQFF. The CDR3 DNA follows: TGTGCCAGCAGCCCACCGACAATAAACAATGAGCAGTTCTTC.

With regard to this clonotype: This sequence may be a read error, since a much larger clone differs from it by one base. The J gene is TRBJ2-7, the V gene TRBV28; maybe TRBD1 (6 bases). The CDR3 has 17 amino acids. Germline lookup yields CDR1 MDHEN and CDR2 SYDVKM. Trimming shortened V by 5 bases and J by 3 bases, and 23 bases separated the two germline ends. This CDR3 reads CASSIALAGTQYYEQYF. The CDR3 bases are TGTGCCAGCAGTATTGCCCTCGCCGGGACACAATACTACGAGCAGTACTTC.

This clonotype was picked up a small number of times. The chain carries TRBV7-9 and TRBJ1-2; D remains unclear. Trimming took 0 bases from V and 1 from J, leaving 6 bases between them. The germline V gene encodes CDR1 SEHNR and CDR2 FQNEAQ (reference sequence). The CDR3 is made up of 14 amino acids. CDR3 in amino acids: CASSLASSNYGYTF. CDR3 in DNA: TGTGCCAGCAGCTTAGCGTCCAGTAACTATGGCTACACCTTC.

Remarks on this clonotype: A single base separates this from a much larger clone, so it may be a read error. V and J are TRBV27 and TRBJ1-5; 7 nucleotides agree with TRBD1. The CDR3 sequence is 14 residues long. Germline V gene lookup returns CDR1 MNHEY and CDR2 SMNVEV (reference sequence). The junction had 7 bases not matched to a gene; V was cut back by 7 bases and J by 4 bases. Written as DNA, the CDR3 is TGTGCCAGCAATCACAGGGGATTTAATCAGCCCCAGCATTTT. It codes for CASNHRGFNQPQHF.

In its sample, this clonotype was seen many times. J is TRBJ2-3 and V is TRBV7-2, with 9 bases that match TRBD2. The V and J ends lost 4 bases and 1 base, in that order; junction bases with no gene match: 15. The CDR3 has 19 residues. Germline lookup yields CDR1 SGHTA and CDR2 FQGNSA. The CDR3 region has the DNA TGTGCCAGCAGCTCAAATCCTCTAGCGGGGAAGTGGGGCACAGATACGCAGTATTTT. Translation gives CASSSNPLAGKWGTDTQYF. Full variable domain (outside the CDR3, taken from reference TRBV7-2 and TRBJ2-3): GAGVSQSPSNKVTEKGKDVELRCDPISGHTALYWYRQSLGQGLEFLIYFQGNSAPDKSGLPSDRFSAERTGGSVSTLTIQRTQQEDSAVYLCASSSNPLAGKWGTDTQYFGPGTRLTVL.

In this sample, this clonotype turned up a few times. The V call is TRBV24-1, the J call TRBJ2-1; TRBD1 matches 8 bases. V gave up 3 bases and J gave up 4 bases; unmatched junction bases: 7. This CDR3 spans 16 amino acids. Germline V CDR1 and CDR2: KGHDR, SFDVKD. CDR3 amino acids: CATSDGPGQDYNEQFF. DNA of the CDR3: TGTGCCACCAGTGATGGACCGGGACAGGATTACAATGAGCAGTTCTTC.

The J gene is TRBJ2-5, the V gene TRBV7-9; D is ambiguous. From germline, CDR1 is SEHNR and CDR2 FQNEAQ (reference sequence). The V end lost 6 bases, the J end lost 7 bases, and 21 bases lay between the germline ends. The CDR3 spans 15 residues. The CDR3 here is CASRPNDNLSGTQYF. CDR3 DNA sequence: TGTGCCAGCAGACCCAATGACAACCTCAGTGGGACCCAGTACTTC.

The CDR3 DNA reads as TGTGCCAGTAGTATCGGCGGGGGCCCCTACAATGAGCAGTTCTTC. This translates into CASSIGGGPYNEQFF. The chain recombines TRBV19 with TRBJ2-1, with TRBD2 as a possible D gene (7 bases). The germline gives CDR1 LNHDA, CDR2 SQIVND (reference sequence). Trimming cost V 3 bases and J 2 bases, with 11 bases left between them. This CDR3 is built from 15 residues. The variable domain in full, with the rest retrieved from reference TRBV19 and TRBJ2-1, is DGGITQSPKYLFRKEGQNVTLSCEQNLNHDAMYWYRQDPGQGLRLIYYSQIVNDFQKGDIAEGYSVSREKKESFPLTVTSAQKNPTAFYLCASSIGGGPYNEQFFGPGTRLTVL.

On this clonotype itself: It may be a read error: a sequence one base away is much more abundant. This chain links TRBV7-2 with TRBJ2-3; D remains unclear. Germline V gene data show CDR1 as SGHTA and CDR2 as FQGNSA. Deletions cut 1 base from V and 4 bases from J, with 9 bases between. This CDR3 is built from 14 residues. CDR3 DNA sequence: TGTGCCAGCAGCTTAGGTGCATCCCCAGATACGCAGTATTTT. This sequence encodes CASSLGASPDTQYF.

This clonotype was counted ten times or more. The rearrangement links TRBV6-5 to TRBJ1-1; TRBD1 matches at 10 bases. This CDR3 contains 16 residues. CDR1 and CDR2 (germline): MNHEY, SVGAGI. J gave up 5 bases and V 2 bases, and 8 bases lay outside the gene matches. CDR3 region: CASSYHDRGLRTEAFF. Here the CDR3 DNA reads TGTGCCAGCAGTTACCACGACAGGGGGCTTCGGACTGAAGCTTTCTTT.

Concerning this clonotype: Sequence at one end of the junction differs from germline and may be a read error. This chain uses TRBV29-1 with TRBJ2-3; 12 positions agree with TRBD2. Germline CDR1 and CDR2: SQVTM and ANQGSEA. The CDR3 runs to 16 residues. The CDR3 is CRVEPSGGGGTDTHYF. CDR3 nucleotide sequence: TGCAGAGTTGAACCTAGCGGGGGGGGTGGCACAGATACGCATTATTTT.

V usage is TRBV12-3 or TRBV12-4 and J usage is TRBJ2-7; no firm D call. V lost 4 bases and J 0 bases, leaving 7 bases between the germline ends. CDR3 size: 13 residues. DNA for the CDR3: TGTGCCAGCAGTTCCGACAACTCCTACGAGCAGTACTTC. Its translation: CASSSDNSYEQYF.

This clonotype has just a few counts. J is TRBJ2-1 and V is TRBV4-3, with D maybe TRBD1 (6 bases). The CDR3 consists of 16 residues. Germline loops: CDR1 LGHNA, CDR2 YSLEER. Trimming shortened V by 0 bases and J by 0 bases, and 9 bases separated the two germline ends. The DNA for the CDR3 is TGCGCCAGCAGCCAAGATGTGGGGGCCTCCTACAATGAGCAGTTCTTC. Protein product: CASSQDVGASYNEQFF.